This T cell receptor (beta chain) came from a study of post-analysis software for immune sequencing data. Study observations and caveats: A few TRBV segments occurring more often in patients than controls included TRBV5-6, TRBV5-1 and TRBV20-1.

Germline V gene lookup returns CDR1 SQVTM and CDR2 ANQGSEA. The CDR3 has 13 residues. V was pared by 4 bases and J by 1 base, with 8 bases between. TCR beta cDNA libraries had unique molecular identifiers. TCRdb passed the PCR reads through MiXCR, listing each CDR3 protein once. The data hold approximately 770,000 distinct CDR3 sequences, with around 46% observed a single time. With regard to this clonotype: Antigen unknown.

The receptor comes from a girl between 10 and 17 years old with multiple sclerosis. Material: blood. The gene calls are TRBV29-1 and TRBJ1-5; no reliable D call. CDR3 nucleotide sequence: TGCAGCGTTGCGGAGCCGAGCAATCAGCCCCAGCATTTT. Residues: CSVAEPSNQPQHF.